The 21 T cell receptor beta chains below all came from one sample that was sequenced in a study of T-cell memory formation after mild COVID-19. One entry per CDR3 protein, called by TCRdb with MiXCR from the 5' RACE reads. The table shows roughly 310,000 distinct CDR3 sequences, with around 15% occurring only once. The sample comprised PBMCs or a T cell subset sorted from them (not recorded which). All receptors come from a man aged 18 to 30 who had mild COVID-19 (a few samples of this study predate the infection). Cell type and time point are not known.

Many counts were recorded for this clonotype. The chain combines TRBV19 with TRBJ1-1; D possibly corresponds to TRBD1 (6 bases). The V gene's germline CDR1 is LNHDA and CDR2 SQIVND (reference sequence). V lost 7 bases and J lost 1, with 10 bases in between. The CDR3 runs to 13 residues. The CDR3 reads CASTTGANTEAFF. CDR3 nucleotides: TGTGCCAGTACCACGGGGGCGAACACTGAAGCTTTCTTT.

This clonotype was counted a few times. The chain is built from TRBV3-2 and TRBJ1-1; TRBD1, the table's D call, lacks a check against the DNA. TRBV3-2 is assigned pseudogene status. The CDR3 runs to 13 residues. CDR3 amino acids: CASKKDRATEAFF. The CDR3 region has the DNA TGTGCCAGCAAGAAGGACAGGGCCACTGAAGCTTTCTTT.

The chain uses TRBV29-1 and TRBJ2-7, with D perhaps assigned TRBD1 or TRBD2 (5 bases each). CDR1 SQVTM and CDR2 ANQGSEA come from the germline V gene. V was clipped by 4 bases and J by 0 bases, with 16 bases between them. This CDR3 spans 15 amino acids. The CDR3 DNA sequence: TGCAGCGTTGCAGTTTTGGACGGGGCCTCCTACGAGCAGTACTTC. This sequence encodes CSVAVLDGASYEQYF.

This clonotype has at least ten counts. The chain has TRBV10-2 and TRBJ2-4; D unclear. The CDR3 has 13 amino acids. The V end was cut by 3 bases, the J end by 7 bases, with 10 bases between. Germline CDR1 reads WSHSY; CDR2 reads SAAADI. The CDR3 DNA is TGCGCCAGCAGTGAACACTCGCTGAACATTCAGTACTTC. It is translated as CASSEHSLNIQYF.

This chain joins TRBV2 and TRBJ2-7; D ambiguous. Germline V CDR1 and CDR2: SNHLY, FYNNEI. The length of the CDR3 is 14 residues. V dropped 3 bases and J dropped 3 bases, with 12 bases sitting between them. The CDR3: CASSDVADNYEQYF. The CDR3 DNA reads TGTGCCAGCAGTGACGTCGCAGATAACTACGAGCAGTACTTC.

The chain employs TRBV10-3 and TRBJ2-1, with TRBD1 identical over 8 bases. V was clipped by 0 bases and J by 9 bases; unmatched bases: 7. The CDR3 totals 15 residues. Germline V gives CDR1 ENHRY, CDR2 SYGVKD. CDR3 protein: CAISESRQGIGEQFF. The CDR3 coding sequence is TGTGCCATCAGTGAGTCCAGACAGGGGATCGGTGAGCAGTTCTTC.

This clonotype was counted a few times. This rearrangement joins TRBV3-1 to TRBJ2-2, with unresolved D. The CDR3 has 12 amino acids. With 4 bases removed from V and 7 bases from J, the gap between germline ends came to 7 bases. The germline V gene encodes CDR1 LGHDT and CDR2 YNNKEL (reference sequence). The CDR3 sequence: CASSLAVGELFF. CDR3 nucleotide sequence: TGTGCCAGCAGCCTAGCCGTCGGGGAGCTGTTTTTT.

This clonotype has more than one count but fewer than ten. The chain employs TRBV11-2 and TRBJ2-5; D is perhaps TRBD1 or TRBD2 (5 bases each). This CDR3 has 16 residues. The V end lost 5 bases, the J end lost 5 bases, and 21 bases lay between the germline ends. Germline V gives CDR1 SGHAT, CDR2 FQNNGV. This CDR3 is CASSGSRGPLGETQYF. CDR3 DNA: TGTGCCAGCAGCGGATCACGGGGACCTCTTGGGGAGACCCAGTACTTC.

The gene calls are TRBV5-1 and TRBJ2-7; D ambiguous. Trimming cost V 3 bases and J 9 bases, with 13 bases left between them. Germline V lookup: CDR1 SGHRS, CDR2 YFSETQ. CDR3 length: 12 residues. CDR3: CASSSDEALQYF. The CDR3 DNA reads TGCGCCAGCAGCTCGGACGAAGCTTTGCAGTACTTC.

This chain connects TRBV7-9 to TRBJ2-1; D may correspond to TRBD1 or TRBD2 (5 bases each). V lost 5 bases, J lost 8 bases, and 28 bases lay in between. Germline values: CDR1 SEHNR, CDR2 FQNEAQ (reference sequence). The CDR3 runs to 18 residues. The CDR3 coding sequence is TGTGCCAGCAGCCGTGCTGCCCTGGGACCGTCTCGTGGAGATGAGCAGTTCTTC. Protein sequence: CASSRAALGPSRGDEQFF. Drawing the rest from reference TRBV7-9 and TRBJ2-1, the complete variable domain is DTGVSQNPRHKITKRGQNVTFRCDPISEHNRLYWYRQTLGQGPEFLTYFQNEAQLEKSRLLSDRFSAERPKGSFSTLEIQRTEQGDSAMYLCASSRAALGPSRGDEQFFGPGTRLTVL.

CDR3 in DNA: TGCGCCAGCAGCCACCGGGACGTAGCCAAAAACATTCAGTACTTC. It translates to CASSHRDVAKNIQYF. The chain joins TRBV4-1 to TRBJ2-4; D is possibly TRBD1 or TRBD2 (5 bases each). The CDR3 loop spans 15 amino acids. The ends were cut back, 3 bases at V and 0 bases at J, with 9 bases in the middle. Germline V CDR1 and CDR2: MGHRA, YSYEKL.

This clonotype came up many times. The rearrangement links TRBV24-1 to TRBJ2-3; the D gene is possibly TRBD1 (6 bases). V shed 9 bases and J shed 9 bases, with 21 bases lying between them. Germline CDR1 and CDR2: KGHDR and SFDVKD. The length of the CDR3 is 14 residues. CDR3 DNA: TGTGCCACCGGGGGCCGGAGCAGTCCACTAACGCAGTATTTT. Translated: CATGGRSSPLTQYF.

This clonotype came up a few times. The rearrangement links TRBV4-1 to TRBJ2-7; D remains ambiguous. The CDR3 is 15 amino acids. The germline V gene encodes CDR1 MGHRA and CDR2 YSYEKL. The ends were cut back, 1 base at V and 0 bases at J, with 10 bases in the middle. CDR3 sequence: CASSQVWYGSYEQYF. In DNA, the CDR3 is TGCGCCAGCAGCCAAGTCTGGTACGGCTCCTACGAGCAGTACTTC.

V gene TRBV7-8 combines with J gene TRBJ2-7; no firm D call. CDR1 is SGHVS, CDR2 FQNEAQ, per germline. The length of the CDR3 is 13 residues. With 6 bases removed from V and 4 bases from J, the gap between germline ends came to 13 bases. For the CDR3, the DNA is TGTGCCAGCAGGAGCAGGTCTGAATACGAGCAGTACTTC. Protein product: CASRSRSEYEQYF. Looking up the rest from reference TRBV7-8 and TRBJ2-7 gives the full variable domain: GAGVSQSPRYKVAKRGQDVALRCDPISGHVSLFWYQQALGQGPEFLTYFQNEAQLDKSGLPSDRFFAERPEGSVSTLKIQRTQQEDSAVYLCASRSRSEYEQYFGPGTRLTVT.

The gene calls are TRBV7-9 and TRBJ2-4; no reliable D call. Trimming left V 4 bases short and J 9 bases short, with 1 base between. Per germline, CDR1 SEHNR and CDR2 FQNEAQ (reference sequence). This CDR3 spans 9 amino acids. This chain's CDR3 is CASSSIQYF. For the CDR3, the DNA is TGTGCCAGCAGCTCCATTCAGTACTTC.

The table lists this clonotype with many counts. The chain joins TRBV10-3 to TRBJ1-1; TRBD1 aligns across 7 bases. The ends lost 2 bases at V and 11 bases at J; junction bases unmatched: 11. CDR3 size: 14 residues. Germline CDR1 ENHRY, CDR2 SYGVKD. The CDR3 protein is CAISEPRDSRLAFF. The CDR3 DNA sequence: TGTGCCATCAGTGAGCCCCGGGACAGCCGTCTGGCTTTCTTT.

This clonotype was detected a few times. The rearrangement links TRBV10-3 to TRBJ1-2; a weak D match, TRBD1 (5 bases). Germline CDR1 is ENHRY and CDR2 is SYGVKD. The CDR3 loop spans 13 amino acids. V gave up 10 bases and J gave up 4 bases, with 16 bases separating them. CDR3 sequence: CATPGGSGYGYTF. The CDR3 DNA sequence: TGTGCCACCCCGGGGGGATCGGGCTATGGCTACACCTTC.

This clonotype was seen only a few times. This chain joins TRBV6-5 and TRBJ1-2; no reliable D call. V shed 6 bases and J shed 8 bases, with 16 bases lying between them. There are 13 residues in the CDR3. The germline V gene encodes CDR1 MNHEY and CDR2 SVGAGI. This CDR3 reads CASSPGPYGGYTF. CDR3 in DNA: TGTGCCAGCAGCCCCGGACCGTATGGAGGCTACACCTTC.

This clonotype showed up many times. The rearrangement uses TRBV24-1 and TRBJ2-3; D is perhaps TRBD1 or TRBD2 (7 bases each). V lost 9 bases and J 1 base, leaving 16 bases between the germline ends. CDR3 length: 15 residues. Germline-derived CDR1 and CDR2 are KGHDR and SFDVKD. The chain's CDR3 is CATSHGGTGTDTQYF. The CDR3 region has the DNA TGTGCCACCTCCCACGGGGGGACAGGCACAGATACGCAGTATTTT.

The table lists this clonotype with a few counts. This sequence joins TRBV7-6 and TRBJ2-3; D possibly corresponds to TRBD2 (6 bases). V was pared by 4 bases and J by 2 bases, with 13 bases between. Per germline, CDR1 SGHVS and CDR2 FNYEAQ. There are 15 residues in the CDR3. CDR3 sequence: CASSSKDYLTDTQYF. CDR3 DNA: TGTGCCAGCAGCTCGAAGGACTACCTCACAGATACGCAGTATTTT. Using reference TRBV7-6 and TRBJ2-3 for the parts outside the CDR3, the full variable domain is GAGVSQSPRYKVTKRGQDVALRCDPISGHVSLYWYRQALGQGPEFLTYFNYEAQQDKSGLPNDRFSAERPEGSISTLTIQRTEQRDSAMYRCASSSKDYLTDTQYFGPGTRLTVL.

This clonotype was picked up a small number of times. The chain carries TRBV7-6 and TRBJ1-5; tentatively, D is TRBD1 (6 bases). Germline CDR1 and CDR2: SGHVS and FNYEAQ. The CDR3 spans 15 residues. The ends were cut back, 5 bases at V and 2 bases at J, with 13 bases in the middle. The CDR3 DNA follows: TGTGCCAGCAGCCAGGGGAGTGCGGGCAATCAGCCCCAGCATTTT. Translating gives CASSQGSAGNQPQHF.